A selection of T cell receptor beta chains follows, all from one sample in a study of blood T cell repertoires in COVID-19. Only in-frame clones appear in the TCRdb table, and some are missing; sequencing was by immunoSEQ multiplex PCR. Among 300,000 to 350,000 clones listed, over 80% were seen once. The material sequenced was peripheral blood. Source of these receptors: a man aged 25-45 years with COVID-19, enrolled during active disease. Each CDR3 is given with its conserved first and last residue. D genes are given only for firm matches. Rows may omit the clone size; those that give it use once, few, many or a size class.

J gene | D gene | clone size | V gene | CDR3 protein | CDR3 DNA
TRBJ1-2 | NA | once | TRBV7-8 | CASSLVRSANYGYTF | TGTGCCAGCAGCTTAGTGAGGAGTGCCAACTATGGCTACACCTTC
TRBJ2-3 | TRBD2 | NA | TRBV19 | CASSTPGLADTDTQYF | TGTGCCAGTAGTACCCCGGGACTAGCGGACACAGATACGCAGTATTTT
TRBJ2-5 | TRBD2 | NA | TRBV5-6 | CASSGAGVFSETQYF | TGTGCCAGCAGCGGAGCGGGAGTGTTTTCTGAGACCCAGTACTTC
TRBJ2-3 | TRBD2 | NA | TRBV7-9 | CASRAAGGMDTQYF | TGTGCCAGCAGGGCGGCGGGGGGAATGGATACGCAGTATTTT
TRBJ2-7 | NA | NA | TRBV11-2 | CASSLTIGENEQYF | TGTGCCAGCAGCCTTACTATTGGTGAGAACGAGCAGTACTTC
TRBJ1-5 | NA | NA | TRBV5-6 | CASSLVWSNQPQHF | TGTGCCAGCAGCTTGGTTTGGAGTAATCAGCCCCAGCATTTT
TRBJ2-5 | TRBD1 | NA | TRBV7-2 | CASSQDRETQYF | TGTGCCAGCAGCCAGGACAGGGAGACCCAGTACTTC
TRBJ1-1 | TRBD1 | NA | TRBV7-9 | CASSLVEGAGAFF | TGTGCCAGCAGCTTAGTAGAGGGGGCAGGAGCTTTCTTT
TRBJ2-2 | NA | NA | TRBV19 | CASSIESSGTGELFF | TGTGCCAGTAGTATAGAGTCCAGCGGGACCGGGGAGCTGTTTTTT
TRBJ2-1 | NA | once | TRBV9 | CASSVYAVGFYNEQFF | TGTGCCAGCAGCGTCTATGCGGTTGGGTTCTACAATGAGCAGTTCTTC
TRBJ2-1 | TRBD2 | NA | TRBV27 | CASSPHTVLADYNEQFF | TGTGCCAGCAGTCCACATACGGTCCTAGCGGATTACAATGAGCAGTTCTTC
TRBJ2-5 | TRBD2 | NA | TRBV5-4 | CASSPGGTSGRGETQYF | TGTGCCAGCAGCCCGGGTGGGACTAGCGGGAGAGGAGAGACCCAGTACTTC
TRBJ1-1 | TRBD1 | NA | TRBV29-1 | CATLGTGAITEAFF | TGCGCGACATTGGGAACAGGGGCGATCACTGAAGCTTTCTTT
TRBJ2-3 | NA | NA | TRBV5-8 | CASGLFGTSTDTQYF | TGTGCCAGTGGACTGTTTGGTACTAGCACAGATACGCAGTATTTT
TRBJ1-2 | TRBD1 | NA | TRBV18 | CASSPQAEGQNGYTF | TGTGCCAGCTCACCACAGGCCGAGGGACAGAACGGCTACACCTTC
TRBJ1-1 | NA | NA | TRBV29-1 | CSVEYKGGTEAFF | TGCAGCGTTGAATACAAGGGGGGGACTGAAGCTTTCTTT
TRBJ2-1 | NA | NA | TRBV19 | CASTPLVGRGRGKVGEQFF | TGTGCCAGTACCCCCCTAGTAGGTCGAGGCCGGGGGAAGGTCGGTGAGCAGTTCTTC
TRBJ1-3 | TRBD1 | NA | TRBV27 | CASSSTGGLFHTIYF | TGTGCCAGCAGTTCCACAGGGGGACTATTTCACACCATATATTTT
TRBJ1-1 | NA | NA | TRBV11-1 | CASSSGISAEAFF | TGTGCCAGCAGCTCAGGAATTAGCGCCGAAGCTTTCTTT
TRBJ2-7 | NA | NA | TRBV30 | CAWSPRGTVYEQYF | TGTGCCTGGAGCCCTAGGGGGACGGTCTACGAGCAGTACTTC
TRBJ2-3 | TRBD2 | NA | TRBV19 | CATSLGTSGPRADTQYF | TGTGCCACCTCCCTCGGGACTAGCGGGCCGAGAGCAGATACGCAGTATTTT
TRBJ1-1 | NA | NA | TRBV5-4 | CASSLDEGWGLNTEAFF | TGTGCCAGCAGCTTGGATGAGGGTTGGGGTTTGAACACTGAAGCTTTCTTT
TRBJ1-3 | NA | NA | TRBV2 | CASSDRFSGNTIYF | TGTGCCAGCAGTGACAGGTTCTCTGGAAACACCATATATTTT
TRBJ2-7 | TRBD1 | NA | TRBV2 | CASSEIGQGFNEQYF | TGTGCCAGCAGTGAGATTGGACAGGGTTTTAACGAGCAGTACTTC
TRBJ2-1 | TRBD1 | NA | TRBV14 | CASSTYRGANYNEQFF | TGTGCCAGCAGCACCTACAGGGGGGCCAACTACAATGAGCAGTTCTTC
TRBJ2-5 | NA | NA | TRBV6-5 | CASTPGWAGEETQYF | TGTGCCAGCACCCCTGGTTGGGCAGGGGAGGAGACCCAGTACTTC
TRBJ2-1 | NA | NA | TRBV4-3 | CASSQDRGNWQFF | TGCGCCAGCAGCCAAGATCGAGGGAATTGGCAGTTCTTC
TRBJ2-7 | TRBD1 | NA | TRBV4-3 | CASSQDEDRGYEQYF | TGCGCCAGCAGCCAAGATGAAGACAGGGGGTACGAGCAGTACTTC
TRBJ2-1 | NA | NA | TRBV18 | CASSLSSYNEQFF | TGTGCCAGCTCCCTTAGCTCCTACAATGAGCAGTTCTTC
TRBJ2-2 | NA | NA | TRBV7-2 | CASSKRRVAGELFF | TGTGCCAGCAGCAAACGCAGGGTAGCCGGGGAGCTGTTTTTT
TRBJ1-1 | TRBD1 | NA | TRBV18 | CASSPYRGGINTEAFF | TGTGCCAGCTCTCCCTACCGAGGGGGCATCAACACTGAAGCTTTCTTT
TRBJ2-5 | TRBD1 | NA | TRBV7-8 | CASSSYRGQETQYF | TGTGCCAGCAGCTCCTACAGGGGACAAGAGACCCAGTACTTC
TRBJ2-2 | TRBD1 | few | TRBV7-2 | CASSSRETGPGELFF | TGTGCCAGCAGCTCAAGGGAGACAGGGCCCGGGGAGCTGTTTTTT
TRBJ1-5 | NA | NA | TRBV7-8 | CASSFFNYSNQPQHF | TGTGCCAGCAGCTTCTTTAATTATAGCAATCAGCCCCAGCATTTT
TRBJ2-2 | TRBD1 | once | TRBV27 | CASSPHPWTGAPTGELFF | TGTGCCAGCAGTCCCCACCCTTGGACAGGGGCGCCCACCGGGGAGCTGTTTTTT
TRBJ2-7 | NA | NA | TRBV6-5 | CASNWDKTYEQYF | TGTGCCAGCAACTGGGACAAGACCTACGAGCAGTACTTC
TRBJ2-5 | TRBD2 | NA | TRBV5-8 | CASSPGTSGRSLETQYF | TGTGCCAGCAGCCCGGGGACTAGCGGGAGGTCCTTAGAGACCCAGTACTTC
TRBJ2-1 | NA | NA | TRBV6-5 | CASSYSTGEGQFF | TGTGCCAGCAGTTACTCGACGGGTGAAGGGCAGTTCTTC
TRBJ2-3 | TRBD2 | NA | TRBV4-3 | CASSRSSGRRGSTDTQYF | TGCGCCAGCAGCCGGTCTAGCGGGAGGAGGGGGAGCACAGATACGCAGTATTTT
TRBJ2-7 | TRBD1 | NA | TRBV2 | CASSDRGSEQYF | TGTGCCAGCAGTGACAGGGGGAGCGAGCAGTACTTC
TRBJ2-5 | NA | NA | TRBV19 | CASSILGLQETQYF | TGTGCCAGTAGTATACTCGGACTTCAAGAGACCCAGTACTTC
TRBJ1-1 | NA | NA | TRBV7-9 | CASSFGRATEAFF | TGTGCCAGCAGCTTCGGGAGGGCCACTGAAGCTTTCTTT
TRBJ1-1 | NA | NA | TRBV28 | CASSLRSRGDTEAFF | TGTGCCAGCAGTTTAAGGTCTCGCGGGGACACTGAAGCTTTCTTT
TRBJ2-3 | NA | once | TRBV7-6 | CASSEGRGDTQYF | TGTGCCAGCAGCGAGGGTCGCGGAGATACGCAGTATTTT
TRBJ1-3 | NA | NA | TRBV6-6 | CASSGGATGNTIYF | TGTGCCAGCTCCGGCGGGGCCACGGGAAACACCATATATTTT